Presented here are 3 T cell receptor beta chains from one specimen sequenced in a study of T-cell reconstitution after alpha-beta-depleted transplantation in children (TCRdb year 2016). The library relied on PCR. Sequencing took place on an Illumina HiSeq 2500. Molecular barcoding was employed in the preparation of TCR libraries, with unique molecular identifiers being used to normalize TCRbeta repertoire quantification. TCRdb handled the public reads itself, with Q25 trimming in fastp and clone calling in MiXCR, and kept productive beta chains. Rows matching on CDR3 protein sequence are summarized as one entry with the most common DNA and genes. The sample table lists roughly 570,000 distinct CDR3 sequences, 25% to 30% of them with a count of one. Clones ranked in the top ten supply about 35% of the sample. The treatment or condition tag for this specimen amounts to: allogeneic hematopoietic cell transplantation with graft depleted of TCRalphabeta T cells and CD19 B cells.

Sequencing used PBMCs, obtained before TCRalphabeta/CD19-depleted stem cell transplant. These receptors were collected from a boy younger than two with Wiskott-Aldrich syndrome, due to receive a stem cell transplant.

The V and J genes are TRBV15 and TRBJ1-2; D may be TRBD1 (6 bases). V lost 2 bases, J lost 8 bases, and 18 bases lay in between. The germline CDR1 and CDR2 sequences are LNHNV and YYDKDF (reference sequence). The CDR3 runs 15 residues. The DNA of the CDR3 is TGTGCCACCAGCAGAAATACAGGGTTCCCTAGGGGCTACACCTTC. Translation: CATSRNTGFPRGYTF.

This clonotype was detected a few times. The J gene is TRBJ2-7, the V gene TRBV6-1, with TRBD1 identical over 11 bases. Germline values: CDR1 MNHNS, CDR2 SASEGT. The V segment lost 6 bases and the J segment 6 bases; nucleotides outside the gene matches: 7. The CDR3 has 14 residues. DNA of the CDR3: TGTGCCAGCAGAACCGGGACAGGGGGGGGCGAGCAGTACTTC. Its protein product is CASRTGTGGGEQYF.

The chain is built from TRBV11-2 and TRBJ2-7; possible D gene TRBD1, 7 bases. The CDR3 runs 18 residues. V was trimmed by 2 bases and J by 2 bases, leaving 22 bases between them. Germline lookup yields CDR1 SGHAT and CDR2 FQNNGV. This chain's CDR3 is CASSLRQGGVVLTYEQYF. The CDR3, as DNA: TGTGCCAGCAGCTTACGGCAGGGGGGAGTGGTCCTTACCTACGAGCAGTACTTC.